This TCR beta chain was retrieved from a study of T cell repertoires in cytomegalovirus infection. The wider study: Shared public TCR beta signatures pointed to both CMV infection and a matching HLA type. General study findings and limits: HLA-C-restricted CMV-specific TCR beta clonotypes prevailed in the ex vivo response.

TCRdb recomputed calls from the reads with MiXCR, one row per CDR3 protein. The sample lists almost 500,000 distinct CDR3 sequences; roughly 12% were seen once. This clonotype was counted at least ten times. Its antigen is still unknown. The germline gives CDR1 MNHNS, CDR2 SASEGT. CDR3 size: 12 residues. Trimming removed 6 bases from V and 12 bases from J, with 15 bases in between. The chain has TRBV6-1 and TRBJ2-1; D is possibly TRBD1 (5 bases). The TCR originated in a human donor in good health (CMV status not recorded). Some clones in this sample may be carry-over from other donors' samples. The sequenced material came from PBMCs. The DNA for the CDR3 is TGTGCCAGCAGCTTTGACAGTTCGGGGCAGTTCTTC. Translation gives CASSFDSSGQFF.